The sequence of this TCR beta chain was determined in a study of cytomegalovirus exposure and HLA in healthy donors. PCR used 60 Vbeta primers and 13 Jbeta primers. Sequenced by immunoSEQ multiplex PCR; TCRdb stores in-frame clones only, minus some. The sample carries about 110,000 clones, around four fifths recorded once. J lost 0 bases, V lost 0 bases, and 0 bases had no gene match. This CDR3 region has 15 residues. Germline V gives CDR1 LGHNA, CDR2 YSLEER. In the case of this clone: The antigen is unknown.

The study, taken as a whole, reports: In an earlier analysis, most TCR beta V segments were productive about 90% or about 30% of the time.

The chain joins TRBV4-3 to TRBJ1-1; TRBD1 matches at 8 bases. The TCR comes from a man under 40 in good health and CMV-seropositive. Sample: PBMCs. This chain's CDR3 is CASSQDRGLNTEAFF. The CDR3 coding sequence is TGCGCCAGCAGCCAAGACAGGGGGCTGAACACTGAAGCTTTCTTT.